The 18 T cell receptor beta chains in this list originate from one sample, sequenced in a study of beta chain features in type 1 diabetes. Sequenced material consisted of expressed TCRB transcripts (all of the isolated RNA was reverse transcribed). The data were produced by immunoSEQ multiplex PCR, yet TCRdb's version contains in-frame clones alone and is incomplete. The sample holds roughly 310,000 clones, roughly 11% seen once. Sequencing was performed on naive CD4+ T cells from blood. The source is a woman in her 30s in good health.

The V gene is TRBV4-3, the J gene TRBJ2-1, with 8 bases aligning to TRBD2. Germline V gives CDR1 LGHNA, CDR2 YSLEER. The junction had 7 bases not matched to a gene; V was cut back by 0 bases and J by 3 bases. This CDR3 spans 17 amino acids. CDR3 loop: CASSQDASGPIYNEQFF. The CDR3 bases are TGCGCCAGCAGCCAAGACGCTAGCGGGCCTATCTACAATGAGCAGTTCTTC.

The V gene is TRBV5-4, the J gene TRBJ2-5, with TRBD1 as a possible D gene (5 bases). From germline, CDR1 is SGHNT and CDR2 YYREEE (reference sequence). The CDR3 runs 13 residues. Between the trimmed V and J ends, which lost 5 bases and 2 bases, there was a span of 10 bases. The CDR3 sequence: CASSWTQQETQYF. CDR3 nucleotide sequence: TGTGCCAGCAGTTGGACACAACAAGAGACCCAGTACTTC.

This chain uses TRBV28 with TRBJ2-1; 10 nucleotides match TRBD1. This CDR3 spans 14 amino acids. Germline CDR1 is MDHEN and CDR2 is SYDVKM. V trimming: 6 bases; J trimming: 8 bases; junction bases outside the gene matches: 7. The CDR3 nucleotides are TGTGCCAGCAGCCTCGGACAGGGGGGGGATGAGCAGTTCTTC. Its translation: CASSLGQGGDEQFF.

CDR3 in DNA: TGTGCCAGCAGCATAGATGGGAGTCAGCCCCAGCATTTT. This sequence encodes CASSIDGSQPQHF. The gene calls are TRBV2 and TRBJ1-5; D is unresolved. Germline values: CDR1 SNHLY, CDR2 FYNNEI. V was shortened by 6 bases and J by 6 bases, with 12 bases between the two germline ends. The CDR3 has 13 residues.

V and J are TRBV9 and TRBJ2-6, with D possibly being TRBD2 (5 bases). CDR1 is SGDLS and CDR2 is YYNGEE in the germline V gene. Trimming stripped 4 bases from V and 2 bases from J, with 10 bases between. CDR3 length: 15 residues. The CDR3 DNA reads TGTGCCAGCAGCCCAGAGGGCCCTGGGGCCAACGTCCTGACTTTC. Amino acids: CASSPEGPGANVLTF.

J is TRBJ2-7 and V is TRBV18; D not resolved. Germline CDR1 reads KGHSH; CDR2 reads LQKENI. V was clipped by 1 base and J by 6 bases, with 13 bases between them. This CDR3 is 14 amino acids long. The CDR3 DNA reads as TGTGCCAGCTCACCACGTGTTCCCCTAGTCGAGCAGTACTTC. It translates to CASSPRVPLVEQYF.

This clone has just a few counts. The rearrangement uses TRBV27 and TRBJ2-2; a weak D match, TRBD2 (6 bases). V lost 1 base and J lost 5, with 14 bases in between. Germline CDR1 is MNHEY and CDR2 is SMNVEV (reference sequence). CDR3 length: 16 residues. The CDR3 loop is CASSLYFGTSTGELFF. The CDR3 coding sequence is TGTGCCAGCAGTTTATACTTCGGGACTTCGACCGGGGAGCTGTTTTTT.

With respect to this clone: In the same sample, other DNA sequences code for this CDR3. This sequence joins TRBV7-9 and TRBJ2-7; unclear D gene. Germline lookup yields CDR1 SEHNR and CDR2 FQNEAQ (reference sequence). The V end lost 3 bases, the J end lost 0 bases, and 3 bases lay between the germline ends. The CDR3 has 12 amino acids. CDR3 in amino acids: CASSLSSYEQYF. The CDR3, as DNA: TGTGCCAGCAGCTTGAGCTCCTACGAGCAGTACTTC.

This clone was detected a few times. The chain uses TRBV27 and TRBJ2-6, with 7 bases lining up with TRBD1. Per germline, CDR1 MNHEY and CDR2 SMNVEV (reference sequence). The CDR3 consists of 15 residues. V was pared by 8 bases and J by 4 bases, with 8 bases of the junction left unmatched. Written as DNA, the CDR3 is TGTGCCAGCCCGGGCACAGGGGAAGGGGCCAACGTCCTGACTTTC. This translates into CASPGTGEGANVLTF.

V is TRBV6-5 and J is TRBJ1-1; D not certain. The germline CDR1 and CDR2 sequences are MNHEY and SVGAGI. The CDR3 is 15 residues long. Between the trimmed V and J ends, which lost 4 bases and 8 bases, there was a span of 20 bases. CDR3 sequence reads: CASSSPMERSREAFF. CDR3 nucleotides: TGTGCCAGCAGTTCACCTATGGAGCGGAGCCGAGAAGCTTTCTTT.

This clone was counted only a few times. The J gene is TRBJ2-7, the V gene TRBV30; 11 bases agree with TRBD1. The trim removed 4 bases at V and 3 bases at J, leaving 5 bases unmatched. CDR3 length: 14 residues. Looked up from germline, CDR1 is GTSNPN and CDR2 is SVGIG (reference sequence). The CDR3, as DNA: TGTGCCTGGAAGGTGGGGACAGGGGGCTACGAGCAGTACTTC. It translates to CAWKVGTGGYEQYF.

This clone was seen a few times. The rearrangement joins TRBV7-2 to TRBJ2-5, with D possibly matching TRBD2 (6 bases). CDR1 and CDR2 from the germline V gene are SGHTA and FQGNSA. The CDR3 length is 14 residues. V lost 3 bases to trimming and J lost 2 bases, with 10 bases between them. DNA of the CDR3: TGTGCCAGCAGCTTGGGACTCCCGCAAGAGACCCAGTACTTC. Its translation: CASSLGLPQETQYF.

Note on this clone: Within the sample, other DNA sequences also encode this same CDR3. This chain links TRBV7-9 with TRBJ2-7, with 10 bases aligning to TRBD1. The CDR3 length is 15 residues. CDR1 and CDR2 (germline): SEHNR, FQNEAQ (reference sequence). J lost 1 base, V lost 6 bases, and 6 bases had no gene match. The CDR3 DNA reads as TGTGCCAGCAGTTCCCCGGGACAGGGGTCCTACGAGCAGTACTTC. Encoded protein: CASSSPGQGSYEQYF.

In its sample, this clone was seen a few times. V gene TRBV29-1 combines with J gene TRBJ2-7; TRBD2 matches 7 bases. The CDR3 consists of 13 residues. Losses at the gene ends were 6 bases for V and 4 bases for J; bases not matched to a gene: 9. Germline values: CDR1 SQVTM, CDR2 ANQGSEA. The DNA for the CDR3 is TGCAGCGTCGGCCGGACTAGATCTTACGAGCAGTACTTC. This sequence encodes CSVGRTRSYEQYF.

This chain links TRBV5-5 with TRBJ2-5; 11 bases are a match to TRBD2. The CDR3 covers 16 residues. CDR1 and CDR2 (germline): SGHKS, YYEKEE (reference sequence). After removal of 1 base from V and 5 bases from J, the junction contained 7 bases not matched to a gene. In nucleotides, the CDR3 is TGTGCCAGCAGCTTGAAACTAGCGGGAGTCTGGGAGACCCAGTACTTC. This sequence encodes CASSLKLAGVWETQYF. Full variable domain (missing parts from reference TRBV5-5 and TRBJ2-5): DAGVTQSPTHLIKTRGQQVTLRCSPISGHKSVSWYQQVLGQGPQFIFQYYEKEERGRGNFPDRFSARQFPNYSSELNVNALLLGDSALYLCASSLKLAGVWETQYFGPGTRLLVL.

In its sample, this clone was seen a few times. V gene TRBV7-9 combines with J gene TRBJ2-7, with 10 bases matching TRBD2. Germline lookup yields CDR1 SEHNR and CDR2 FQNEAQ (reference sequence). Trimming removed 5 bases from V and 4 bases from J; junction bases left unmatched: 5. This CDR3 contains 14 residues. In DNA form, the CDR3 reads TGTGCCAGCAGCGCTAGCGGGAGAAGGTACGAGCAGTACTTC. Amino acid sequence: CASSASGRRYEQYF.

This clone was counted only a few times. J is TRBJ2-1 and V is TRBV12-5, with TRBD2 matching 14 bases. From germline, CDR1 is LGHNT and CDR2 FRNRAP. The CDR3 contains 17 residues. V lost 2 bases, J lost 9 bases, and 9 bases stayed unmatched. CDR3 in amino acids: CASGLTTTSGRVGEQFF. For the CDR3, the DNA is TGTGCTAGTGGTTTGACCACGACTAGCGGGAGGGTGGGTGAGCAGTTCTTC.

The chain uses TRBV7-2 and TRBJ1-5; D ambiguous. Trimming removed 5 bases from V and 3 bases from J, with 14 bases in between. Germline V gene data show CDR1 as SGHTA and CDR2 as FQGNSA. This CDR3 is built from 15 residues. CDR3 DNA sequence: TGTGCCAGCAGCCCCGTCCCAGCGAACAATCAGCCCCAGCATTTT. Its protein product is CASSPVPANNQPQHF. Looking up the rest from reference TRBV7-2 and TRBJ1-5 gives the full variable domain: GAGVSQSPSNKVTEKGKDVELRCDPISGHTALYWYRQSLGQGLEFLIYFQGNSAPDKSGLPSDRFSAERTGGSVSTLTIQRTQQEDSAVYLCASSPVPANNQPQHFGDGTRLSIL.